The present entry profiles one TCR beta chain with its context. Described treatment: preoperative locoregional IRX-2 cytokine immunotherapy. Patients received preoperative, locoregional IRX-2 cytokine immunotherapy in a phase Ib study. Assay: immunoSEQ multiplex PCR; the TCRdb copy retains only in-frame clones and omits some. In the table there are roughly 40,000 clones, 70% to 85% of which are singletons. Germline assignment: CDR1 SQVTM and CDR2 ANQGSEA. Deletions cut 7 bases from V and 0 bases from J, with 13 bases between. The CDR3 consists of 14 residues. The record originates from a study of preoperative IRX-2 immunotherapy in early breast cancer.

This sequence was found in a human donor with breast cancer. Source: tumor tissue, taken after IRX-2 immunotherapy. The chain joins TRBV29-1 to TRBJ2-4; TRBD2 might be the D (6 bases). CDR3 coding DNA: TGCAGCGCTCTAGTCGGGGGAGCCAAAAACATTCAGTACTTC. Translated: CSALVGGAKNIQYF.